The 29 T cell receptor beta chains below were found in one sample sequenced in a study of technical replicates of blood from a few donors. TCRdb's copy holds only in-frame clones and misses some; the assay was immunoSEQ multiplex PCR. The profile shows approximately 75,000 clones, approximately 96% of them singletons. The sequenced sample was T cells isolated from PBMCs. Receptors originate from a human donor in good health.

This rearrangement joins TRBV7-6 to TRBJ2-5; 11 bases are shared with TRBD2. J was trimmed by 1 base and V by 5 bases; bases with no gene match: 3. This CDR3 has 15 residues. Looked up from germline, CDR1 is SGHVS and CDR2 is FNYEAQ. In DNA, the CDR3 is TGTGCCAGCAGCCTCGGGACTAGCGGCCAAGAGACCCAGTACTTC. This encodes CASSLGTSGQETQYF.

The chain has TRBV5-1 and TRBJ2-7; 8 bases map to TRBD2. Germline-derived CDR1 and CDR2 are SGHRS and YFSETQ. J was trimmed by 3 bases and V by 1 base; bases with no gene match: 3. The CDR3 runs to 14 residues. CDR3 in DNA: TGCGCCAGCAGCTTGTCGGCGGGAGGCTACGAGCAGTACTTC. It codes for CASSLSAGGYEQYF.

The V and J genes are TRBV6-1 and TRBJ1-6; no definite D call. Deletions cut 4 bases from V and 7 bases from J, with 20 bases between. The CDR3 consists of 17 residues. Germline loops: CDR1 MNHNS, CDR2 SASEGT. CDR3 in amino acids: CASSVPTGGLLNSPLHF. CDR3 coding DNA: TGTGCCAGCAGTGTCCCCACGGGAGGCTTATTAAATTCACCCCTCCACTTT.

This chain joins TRBV18 and TRBJ2-1, with D maybe TRBD2 (6 bases). In germline, CDR1 is KGHSH, CDR2 LQKENI. V was clipped by 2 bases and J by 10 bases, with 12 bases between them. The CDR3 extends over 13 amino acids. CDR3: CASSPTGEREQFF. The DNA for the CDR3 is TGTGCCAGCTCACCAACGGGGGAGAGGGAGCAGTTCTTC.

The chain carries TRBV7-9 and TRBJ1-2; weak D call: TRBD1 (5 bases). This CDR3 comprises 14 residues. The ends were cut back, 1 base at V and 2 bases at J, with 8 bases in the middle. Germline CDR1 is SEHNR and CDR2 is FQNEAQ (reference sequence). The CDR3 region has the DNA TGTGCCAGCAGCTTAGGCAGGGCCAACTATGGCTACACCTTC. Amino acids: CASSLGRANYGYTF.

The count of this clone is one. The CDR3 DNA follows: TGTGCCAGTAGGAGAGGAGGGCAGAACACCGGGGAGCTGTTTTTT. Protein product: CASRRGGQNTGELFF. The V and J genes are TRBV19 and TRBJ2-2; D might be TRBD2 (6 bases). The CDR3 is 15 residues long. Germline values: CDR1 LNHDA, CDR2 SQIVND (reference sequence). V was clipped by 6 bases and J by 1 base, with 12 bases between them.

The chain carries TRBV19 and TRBJ2-3, with D possibly TRBD2 on 5 matching bases. Trimming took off 11 bases at V and 2 bases at J, with 14 bases between the two ends. CDR1 and CDR2 (germline): LNHDA, SQIVND (reference sequence). The CDR3 covers 13 residues. The CDR3 spells CAVSQRSTDTQYF. DNA for the CDR3: TGTGCCGTCTCCCAGCGGTCCACAGATACGCAGTATTTT.

The chain has TRBV5-1 and TRBJ2-4, with 11 nucleotides matching TRBD1. Per germline, CDR1 SGHRS and CDR2 YFSETQ. After removal of 5 bases from V and 6 bases from J, the junction contained 7 bases not matched to a gene. The CDR3 has 15 amino acids. CDR3 loop: CASSSSGQGVNIQYF. As DNA, the CDR3 is TGCGCCAGCAGTTCCTCGGGACAGGGGGTAAACATTCAGTACTTC.

The genes are TRBV6-1 and TRBJ2-7; 8 positions agree with TRBD1. Losses at the gene ends were 3 bases for V and 5 bases for J; bases not matched to a gene: 9. There are 15 residues in the CDR3. Germline values: CDR1 MNHNS, CDR2 SASEGT. The CDR3 loop reads CASSEVQGALNEQYF. Here the CDR3 DNA reads TGTGCCAGCAGTGAGGTCCAGGGGGCGCTTAACGAGCAGTACTTC.

V is TRBV4-1 and J is TRBJ2-7, with D hard to call. V was clipped by 4 bases and J by 3 bases, with 10 bases between them. The CDR3 loop spans 13 amino acids. Germline lookup yields CDR1 MGHRA and CDR2 YSYEKL. CDR3 bases: TGCGCCAGCAGCCTCTTGCGCGGCTACGAGCAGTACTTC. Translation gives CASSLLRGYEQYF.

This chain connects TRBV11-3 to TRBJ2-6; 7 bases are shared with TRBD1. The germline CDR1 and CDR2 sequences are SGHNT and YENEEA. Unmatched junction bases numbered 9, after V lost 1 base and J lost 0 bases. The CDR3 totals 19 residues. The CDR3 bases are TGTGCCAGCAGCTTAGGTCCCGGGACAGTGTACTCTGGGGCCAACGTCCTGACTTTC. Its protein is CASSLGPGTVYSGANVLTF. Full variable domain (rest looked up from reference TRBV11-3 and TRBJ2-6): EAGVVQSPRYKIIEKKQPVAFWCNPISGHNTLYWYLQNLGQGPELLIRYENEEAVDDSQLPKDRFSAERLKGVDSTLKIQPAELGDSAVYLCASSLGPGTVYSGANVLTFGAGSRLTVL.

The V call is TRBV6-5, the J call TRBJ1-5, with TRBD1 matching over 9 bases. From germline, CDR1 is MNHEY and CDR2 SVGAGI. The CDR3 sequence is 15 residues long. Germline trimming cut 6 bases from V and 0 bases from J; bases unmatched to any gene: 3. CDR3 amino acids: CASRGQGNSNQPQHF. CDR3 sequence (DNA): TGTGCCAGCAGGGGACAGGGAAATAGCAATCAGCCCCAGCATTTT.

This clone was seen a few times. This rearrangement joins TRBV4-1 to TRBJ1-1, with 8 bases matching TRBD1. V lost 5 bases to trimming and J lost 1 base; unmatched junction nucleotides: 3. The germline gives CDR1 MGHRA, CDR2 YSYEKL. The CDR3 is made up of 14 amino acids. For the CDR3, the DNA is TGCGCCAGCAGCAAGGACAGGGAGAACACTGAAGCTTTCTTT. As protein: CASSKDRENTEAFF.

This chain links TRBV12-5 with TRBJ1-5, with unresolved D. Germline lookup yields CDR1 LGHNT and CDR2 FRNRAP. V gave up 1 base and J gave up 7 bases, with 8 bases separating them. The CDR3 loop spans 13 amino acids. In DNA form, the CDR3 reads TGTGCTAGTGGTTTGGATGTCCAACAGCCCCAGCATTTT. Its protein is CASGLDVQQPQHF.

The chain links TRBV7-2 to TRBJ1-1, with no clear D. Trimming removed 7 bases at V and 3 bases at J, with 6 bases between. This CDR3 comprises 11 residues. Germline V gives CDR1 SGHTA, CDR2 FQGNSA. The CDR3 region is CASTSHTEAFF. The CDR3 nucleotides read TGTGCCAGCACCTCCCACACTGAAGCTTTCTTT.

The gene calls are TRBV5-5 and TRBJ1-1, with D possibly TRBD1 on 5 matching bases. Trimming stripped 7 bases from V and 5 bases from J, with 15 bases between. CDR1 and CDR2 from the germline V gene are SGHKS and YYEKEE (reference sequence). The CDR3 length is 13 residues. CDR3 bases: TGTGCCAGCGGGGGAGGGACGTGGACTGAAGCTTTCTTT. Residues: CASGGGTWTEAFF.

The chain uses TRBV7-9 and TRBJ2-3, with 7 bases that match TRBD2. The CDR3 covers 17 residues. V was pared by 7 bases and J by 5 bases, with 18 bases of the junction left unmatched. Germline assignment: CDR1 SEHNR and CDR2 FQNEAQ (reference sequence). CDR3 DNA sequence: TGTGCCAGCAAGAGAGGGCTAGCGGATTCGTGGAGAGATACGCAGTATTTT. Amino acid sequence: CASKRGLADSWRDTQYF.

The V call is TRBV11-2, the J call TRBJ1-1; 7 bases are shared with TRBD1. Trimming cost V 0 bases and J 0 bases; bases outside gene matches: 10. This CDR3 has 18 amino acids. Germline CDR1 reads SGHAT; CDR2 reads FQNNGV. The CDR3 reads CASSLERGRLRVNTEAFF. The CDR3 DNA reads TGTGCCAGCAGCTTAGAGAGGGGGCGTTTAAGGGTGAACACTGAAGCTTTCTTT.

The chain has TRBV5-1 and TRBJ2-6; D call uncertain. Trimming shortened V by 1 base and J by 0 bases, and 8 bases separated the two germline ends. The CDR3 sequence is 16 residues long. In germline, CDR1 is SGHRS, CDR2 YFSETQ. The CDR3 loop is CASSLWQVSGANVLTF. The CDR3 nucleotides are TGCGCCAGCAGCTTGTGGCAGGTCTCTGGGGCCAACGTCCTGACTTTC.

The chain uses TRBV19 and TRBJ1-4, with TRBD1 matching over 8 bases. Germline CDR1 reads LNHDA; CDR2 reads SQIVND (reference sequence). This CDR3 is built from 15 residues. Germline trimming cut 5 bases from V and 3 bases from J; bases unmatched to any gene: 5. The CDR3 bases are TGTGCCAGTAGTGGGCGGACAGGGTCTAATGAAAAACTGTTTTTT. Translated, it gives CASSGRTGSNEKLFF.

The chain carries TRBV19 and TRBJ2-7; TRBD2 matches at 8 bases. V lost 6 bases and J lost 3; bases outside the gene matches: 1. Germline V lookup: CDR1 LNHDA, CDR2 SQIVND (reference sequence). CDR3 size: 12 residues. CDR3 nucleotide sequence: TGTGCCAGTAGCGCGGGAGGCTACGAGCAGTACTTC. It translates to CASSAGGYEQYF.

This clone occurred a few times. The same CDR3 arises from other DNA sequences in this sample as well. The gene calls are TRBV5-6 and TRBJ2-7, with 7 bases aligning to TRBD1. The germline V gene has CDR1 SGHDT and CDR2 YYEEEE. With V trimmed by 4 bases and J by 1 base, 2 bases remained unmatched. This CDR3 region has 13 residues. The CDR3 DNA reads TGTGCCAGCAGCCCGACAGGGTCCTACGAGCAGTACTTC. This translates into CASSPTGSYEQYF.

The genes are TRBV5-1 and TRBJ2-1, with unresolved D. Germline V gene sequence: CDR1 SGHRS, CDR2 YFSETQ. Deletions cut 0 bases from V and 5 bases from J, with 6 bases between. The CDR3 sequence is 13 residues long. CDR3 residues: CASSLAVNNEQFF. For the CDR3, the DNA is TGCGCCAGCAGCTTGGCGGTAAACAATGAGCAGTTCTTC.

This clone was seen only once. V and J are TRBV21-1 and TRBJ1-6; the table's D gene call, TRBD1, was not cross checked with the DNA. TRBV21-1 is tagged as a pseudogene. The CDR3 is 14 amino acids. In DNA, the CDR3 is TGTGCCGGTGGATGCAGGGGGCTTATGTCACCCCTCCACTTT. Its translation is CAGGCRGLMSPLHF.

The chain joins TRBV9 to TRBJ2-7; 14 bases line up with TRBD2. After removal of 3 bases from V and 2 bases from J, the junction contained 7 bases not matched to a gene. Germline V gene sequence: CDR1 SGDLS, CDR2 YYNGEE. This CDR3 has 17 residues. The CDR3 reads CASSEGTSGSVPYEQYF. Here the CDR3 DNA reads TGTGCCAGCAGCGAGGGGACTAGCGGGAGCGTCCCCTACGAGCAGTACTTC.

V usage is TRBV7-3 and J usage is TRBJ2-3; 9 positions agree with TRBD2. CDR1 and CDR2 from the germline V gene are SGHTA and FQGTGA. CDR3 size: 14 residues. The ends lost 3 bases at V and 4 bases at J; junction bases unmatched: 2. This CDR3 reads CASSFASGADTQYF. CDR3 DNA: TGTGCCAGCAGCTTCGCTAGCGGGGCAGATACGCAGTATTTT.

The chain is built from TRBV28 and TRBJ1-1; 10 nucleotides align to TRBD1. Germline V CDR1 and CDR2: MDHEN, SYDVKM. The CDR3 has 14 amino acids. The J segment lost 2 bases and the V segment lost 3 bases, leaving 0 bases of the junction unmatched. The CDR3 sequence is CASSLTGGNTEAFF. CDR3 nucleotides: TGTGCCAGCAGTTTGACAGGGGGCAACACTGAAGCTTTCTTT.

The chain is built from TRBV30 and TRBJ1-6; D gene unclear. The germline CDR1 and CDR2 sequences are GTSNPN and SVGIG (reference sequence). The germline V and J ends were trimmed by 3 bases and 9 bases, with 27 bases remaining between them. The CDR3 has 18 amino acids. CDR3 coding DNA: TGTGCCTGGAGCGTGCATACCAGAAGGGAAGAACGGGGTTCACCCCTCCACTTT. This encodes CAWSVHTRREERGSPLHF.

J is TRBJ1-5 and V is TRBV19; D is perhaps TRBD1 (6 bases). The V end was cut by 5 bases, the J end by 4 bases, with 12 bases between. This CDR3 has 14 residues. The germline V gene encodes CDR1 LNHDA and CDR2 SQIVND (reference sequence). The CDR3 DNA is TGTGCCAGTAGTCATGGGCAGGGGAATCAGCCCCAGCATTTT. Translation gives CASSHGQGNQPQHF.